The present entry profiles one TCR beta chain with its context. The ends were cut back, 2 bases at V and 5 bases at J, with 15 bases in the middle. Germline V CDR1 and CDR2: LGHNA, YNFKEQ. CDR3 length equals 15 residues. Marrow drawn post-transplant originated at the posterior iliac crest or another site. Data came from immunoSEQ multiplex PCR; TCRdb stores just in-frame clones and leaves some out. The sample lists tens of thousands of clones; roughly 90% were seen once. The sample is drawn from a study of graft-versus-host responses after intestinal transplantation. The sample was bone marrow, taken approximately 100 weeks after intestinal transplantation. The J gene is TRBJ2-5, the V gene TRBV4-2; D could derive from TRBD1 or TRBD2 (6 bases each). The clonotype was recovered from a human patient who received an intestinal transplant, so some T cells may come from the graft donor. CDR3 region: CASSQYRGARETQYF. DNA of the CDR3: TGTGCCAGCAGCCAATATAGGGGGGCGAGGGAGACCCAGTACTTC.